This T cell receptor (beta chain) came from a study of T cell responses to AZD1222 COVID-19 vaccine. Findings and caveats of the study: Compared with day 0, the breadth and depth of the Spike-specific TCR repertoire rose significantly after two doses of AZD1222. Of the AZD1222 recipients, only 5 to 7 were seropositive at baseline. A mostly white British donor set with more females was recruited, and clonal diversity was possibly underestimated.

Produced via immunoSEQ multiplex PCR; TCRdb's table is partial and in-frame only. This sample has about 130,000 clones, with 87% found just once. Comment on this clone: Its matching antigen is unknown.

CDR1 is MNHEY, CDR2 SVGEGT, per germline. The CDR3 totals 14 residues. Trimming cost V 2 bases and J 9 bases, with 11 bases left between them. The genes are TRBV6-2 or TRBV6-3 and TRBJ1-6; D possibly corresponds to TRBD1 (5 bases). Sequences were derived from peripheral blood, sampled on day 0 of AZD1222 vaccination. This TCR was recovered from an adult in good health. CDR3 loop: CASSYRGGTSPLHF. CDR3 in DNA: TGTGCCAGCAGTTACCGGGGAGGGACTTCACCCCTCCACTTT.